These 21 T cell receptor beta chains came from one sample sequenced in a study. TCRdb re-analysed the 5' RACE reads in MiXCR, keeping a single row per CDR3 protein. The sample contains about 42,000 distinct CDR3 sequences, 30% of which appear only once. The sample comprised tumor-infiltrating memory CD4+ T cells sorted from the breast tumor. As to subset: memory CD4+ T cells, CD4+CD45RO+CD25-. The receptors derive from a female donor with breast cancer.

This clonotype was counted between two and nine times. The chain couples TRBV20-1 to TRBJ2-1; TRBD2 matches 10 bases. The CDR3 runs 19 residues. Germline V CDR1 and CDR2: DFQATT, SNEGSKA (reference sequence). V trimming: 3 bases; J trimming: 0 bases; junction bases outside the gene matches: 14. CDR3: CSASPGASGSKSSYNEQFF. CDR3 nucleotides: TGCAGTGCTAGCCCTGGGGCTAGCGGGAGTAAGAGCTCCTACAATGAGCAGTTCTTC.

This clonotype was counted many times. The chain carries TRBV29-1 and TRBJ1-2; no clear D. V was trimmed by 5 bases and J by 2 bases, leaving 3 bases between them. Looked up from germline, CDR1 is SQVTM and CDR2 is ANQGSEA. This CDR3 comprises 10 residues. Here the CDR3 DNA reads TGCAGCGTTCACAACTATGGCTACACCTTC. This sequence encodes CSVHNYGYTF.

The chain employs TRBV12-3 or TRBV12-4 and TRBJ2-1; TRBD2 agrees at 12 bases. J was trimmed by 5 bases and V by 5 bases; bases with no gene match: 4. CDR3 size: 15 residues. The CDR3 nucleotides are TGTGCCAGCAGTCAGACTAGCGGGAGTAACAATGAGCAGTTCTTC. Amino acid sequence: CASSQTSGSNNEQFF.

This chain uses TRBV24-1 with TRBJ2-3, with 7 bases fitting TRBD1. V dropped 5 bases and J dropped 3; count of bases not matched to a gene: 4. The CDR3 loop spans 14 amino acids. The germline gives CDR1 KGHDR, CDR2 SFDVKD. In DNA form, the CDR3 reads TGTGCCACCAGTGTAACAGGGGTGACAGATACGCAGTATTTT. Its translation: CATSVTGVTDTQYF.

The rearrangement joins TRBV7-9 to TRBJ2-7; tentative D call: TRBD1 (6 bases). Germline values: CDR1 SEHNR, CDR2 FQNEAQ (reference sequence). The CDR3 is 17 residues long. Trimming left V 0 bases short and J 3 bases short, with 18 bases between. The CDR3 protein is CASSLALGSQGIYEQYF. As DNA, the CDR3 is TGTGCCAGCAGCTTAGCGCTAGGTAGTCAGGGGATCTACGAGCAGTACTTC.

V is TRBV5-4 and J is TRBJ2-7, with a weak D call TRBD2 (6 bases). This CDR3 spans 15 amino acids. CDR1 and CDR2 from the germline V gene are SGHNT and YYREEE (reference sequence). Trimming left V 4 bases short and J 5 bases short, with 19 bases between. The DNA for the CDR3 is TGTGCCAGCAGCCTGGGACTTACCCAGATGAACGAGCAGTACTTC. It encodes CASSLGLTQMNEQYF.

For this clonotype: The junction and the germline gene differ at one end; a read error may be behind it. The CDR3 here is CTSSLGLAGQFF. The CDR3 region has the DNA TGTACCAGCAGCTTGGGACTAGCGGGACAGTTCTTC. V is TRBV5-6 and J is TRBJ2-1, with 13 nucleotides matching TRBD2. Looked up from germline, CDR1 is SGHDT and CDR2 is YYEEEE. This CDR3 comprises 12 residues.

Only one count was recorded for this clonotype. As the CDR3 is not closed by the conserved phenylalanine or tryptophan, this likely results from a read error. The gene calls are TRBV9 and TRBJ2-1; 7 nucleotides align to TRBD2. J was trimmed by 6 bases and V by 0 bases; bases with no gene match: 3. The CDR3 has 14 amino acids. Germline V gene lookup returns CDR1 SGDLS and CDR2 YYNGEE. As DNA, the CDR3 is TGTGCCAGCAGCGTAGTGACTAGCTCCAATGAGCAGTTCCTC. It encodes CASSVVTSSNEQFL.

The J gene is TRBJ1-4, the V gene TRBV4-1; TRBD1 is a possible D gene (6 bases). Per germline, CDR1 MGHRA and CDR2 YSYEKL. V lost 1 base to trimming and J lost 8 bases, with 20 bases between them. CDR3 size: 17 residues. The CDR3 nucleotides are TGCGCCAGCAGCCAAGGGTATCTTCGGGACATGGTCGAAAAACTGTTTTTT. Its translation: CASSQGYLRDMVEKLFF.

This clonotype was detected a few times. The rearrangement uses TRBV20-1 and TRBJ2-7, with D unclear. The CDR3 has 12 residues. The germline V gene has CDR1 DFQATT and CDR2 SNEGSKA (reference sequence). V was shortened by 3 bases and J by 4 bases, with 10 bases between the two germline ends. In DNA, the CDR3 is TGCAGTGCTAGTAGTCCCCCTTACGAGCAGTACTTC. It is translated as CSASSPPYEQYF.

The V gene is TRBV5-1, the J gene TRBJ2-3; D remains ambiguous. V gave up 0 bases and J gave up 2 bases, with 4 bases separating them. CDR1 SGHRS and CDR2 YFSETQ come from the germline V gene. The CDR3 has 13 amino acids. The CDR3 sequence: CASSLVPTDTQYF. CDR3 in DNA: TGCGCCAGCAGCTTGGTACCCACAGATACGCAGTATTTT.

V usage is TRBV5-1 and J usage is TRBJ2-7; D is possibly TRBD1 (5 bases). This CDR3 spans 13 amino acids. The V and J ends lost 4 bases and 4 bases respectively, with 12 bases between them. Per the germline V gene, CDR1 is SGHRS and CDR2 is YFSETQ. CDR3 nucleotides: TGCGCCAGCAGCACCCAGGGCAGGTACGAGCAGTACTTC. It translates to CASSTQGRYEQYF.

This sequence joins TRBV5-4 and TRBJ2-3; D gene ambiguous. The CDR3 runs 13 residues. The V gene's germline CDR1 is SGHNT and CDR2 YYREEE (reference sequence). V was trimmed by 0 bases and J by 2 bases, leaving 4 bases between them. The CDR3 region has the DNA TGTGCCAGCAGCTTGGGCACCACAGATACGCAGTATTTT. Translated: CASSLGTTDTQYF.

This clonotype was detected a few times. CDR3 sequence: CASSLGEGEAFF. Here the CDR3 DNA reads TGTGCCAGCAGCTTAGGTGAAGGGGAAGCTTTCTTT. V usage is TRBV7-3 and J usage is TRBJ1-1; D uncertain. This CDR3 has 12 amino acids. Between the trimmed V and J ends, which lost 2 bases and 8 bases, there was a span of 9 bases. Germline-derived CDR1 and CDR2 are SGHTA and FQGTGA.

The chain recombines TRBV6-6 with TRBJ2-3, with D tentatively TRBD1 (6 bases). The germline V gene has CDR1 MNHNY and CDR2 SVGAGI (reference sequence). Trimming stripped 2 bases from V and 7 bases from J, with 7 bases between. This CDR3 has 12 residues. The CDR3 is CASSYRDNTQYF. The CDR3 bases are TGTGCCAGCAGTTACAGGGACAATACGCAGTATTTT.

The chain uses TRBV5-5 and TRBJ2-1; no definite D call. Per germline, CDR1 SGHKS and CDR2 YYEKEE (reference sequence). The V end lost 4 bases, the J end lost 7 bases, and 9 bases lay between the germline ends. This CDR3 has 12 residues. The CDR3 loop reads CASSPTVNEQFF. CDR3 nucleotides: TGTGCCAGCAGCCCTACAGTGAATGAGCAGTTCTTC.

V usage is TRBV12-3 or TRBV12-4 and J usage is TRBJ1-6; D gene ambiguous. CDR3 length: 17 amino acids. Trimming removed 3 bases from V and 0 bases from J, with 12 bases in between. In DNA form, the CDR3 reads TGTGCCAGCAGTTTCGATTACAGCGTCTCCTATAATTCACCCCTCCACTTT. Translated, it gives CASSFDYSVSYNSPLHF.

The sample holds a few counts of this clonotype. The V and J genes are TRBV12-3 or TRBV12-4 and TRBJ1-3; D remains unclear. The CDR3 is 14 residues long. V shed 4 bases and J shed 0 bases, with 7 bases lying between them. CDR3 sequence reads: CASSYNSSGNTIYF. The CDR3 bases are TGTGCCAGCAGTTACAACAGCTCTGGAAACACCATATATTTT.

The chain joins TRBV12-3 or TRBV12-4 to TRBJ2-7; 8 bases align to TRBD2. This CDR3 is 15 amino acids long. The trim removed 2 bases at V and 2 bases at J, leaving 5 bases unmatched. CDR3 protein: CASSLHGGGTYEQYF. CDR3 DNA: TGTGCCAGCAGTTTACATGGCGGGGGGACCTACGAGCAGTACTTC.

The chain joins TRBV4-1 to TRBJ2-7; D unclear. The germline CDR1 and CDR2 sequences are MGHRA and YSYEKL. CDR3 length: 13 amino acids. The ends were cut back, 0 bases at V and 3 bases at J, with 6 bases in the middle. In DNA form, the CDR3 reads TGCGCCAGCAGCCAAGAGGGGAACTACGAGCAGTACTTC. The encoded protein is CASSQEGNYEQYF.

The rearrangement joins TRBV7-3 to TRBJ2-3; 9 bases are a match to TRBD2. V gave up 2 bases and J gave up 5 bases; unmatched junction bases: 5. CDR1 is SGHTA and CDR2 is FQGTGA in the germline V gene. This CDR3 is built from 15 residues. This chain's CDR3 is CASSLDSGGIDTQYF. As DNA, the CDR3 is TGTGCCAGCAGCTTAGATAGCGGGGGCATAGATACGCAGTATTTT.